This T cell receptor (beta chain) was documented in a study of T-cell memory formation after mild COVID-19. The germline V and J ends were trimmed by 1 base and 3 bases, with 11 bases remaining between them. The V gene's germline CDR1 is SGDLS and CDR2 YYNGEE. This CDR3 region has 16 residues. Study conclusions and caveats: Clones that shrank (day 15 to 85) were balanced CD4/CD8, whereas later expanders leaned CD4+. Cross-reactive memory seemingly joined, as some responding clones were found in pre-infection memory.

In its sample, this clonotype was seen a few times. The antigen is not known. Each CDR3 protein gets one entry after TCRdb re-called the 5' RACE reads with MiXCR. Here the sample spans some 180,000 distinct CDR3 sequences, 10% to 15% being singletons. Source material: PBMCs or a T cell subset sorted from them (not recorded which). The chain has TRBV9 and TRBJ1-6; D perhaps matches TRBD1 (6 bases). The receptor's source is a young man who had mild COVID-19 (a few samples of this study predate the infection). Cell type and time point are not known. As DNA, the CDR3 is TGTGCCAGCAGCGTATCGGCAGGGGACTATAATTCACCCCTCCACTTT. Translation gives CASSVSAGDYNSPLHF. Full variable domain (remainder filled in from reference TRBV9 and TRBJ1-6): DSGVTQTPKHLITATGQRVTLRCSPRSGDLSVYWYQQSLDQGLQFLIQYYNGEERAKGNILERFSAQQFPDLHSELNLSSLELGDSALYFCASSVSAGDYNSPLHFGNGTRLTVT.